The 21 T cell receptor beta chains listed next were all sequenced from one sample in a study of T cells in tuberculosis. Measured with immunoSEQ multiplex PCR; TCRdb has only the in-frame clones, and not every one. This repertoire shows some 41,000 clones, almost 95% found once; its top ten account for 9% to 14%. Specimen: PBMCs. Source of these receptors: a donor aged 10 to 29 with latent tuberculosis or without tuberculosis infection. Some clones in this sample may be carry-over from other donors' samples.

V is TRBV2 and J is TRBJ1-2; D ambiguous. This CDR3 comprises 18 residues. Trimming pared 3 bases from V and 2 bases from J, leaving 22 bases between. Germline values: CDR1 SNHLY, CDR2 FYNNEI. The CDR3 region has the DNA TGTGCCAGCAGTGAGAAGGGAGCGGAATTTGTTCTGAACTATGGCTACACCTTC. Its translation: CASSEKGAEFVLNYGYTF.

This clone is a singleton in its sample. V is TRBV2 and J is TRBJ2-3; 7 bases align to TRBD1. CDR1 is SNHLY and CDR2 is FYNNEI in the germline V gene. The CDR3 has 14 residues. Germline trimming cut 5 bases from V and 5 bases from J; bases unmatched to any gene: 7. CDR3 DNA sequence: TGTGCCAGCAGTTACAGGGGTGGGCAAGATACGCAGTATTTT. Amino acid sequence: CASSYRGGQDTQYF.

CDR3 region: CASSVDDRGALPQHF. The CDR3 nucleotides are TGTGCCAGCAGCGTAGACGACAGGGGTGCTCTGCCCCAGCATTTT. The V and J genes are TRBV9 and TRBJ1-5, with 8 bases lining up with TRBD1. The V gene end was trimmed by 0 bases and the J gene end by 9 bases; junction bases not matched to a gene: 8. In germline, CDR1 is SGDLS, CDR2 YYNGEE. The CDR3 has 15 amino acids.

The chain joins TRBV5-6 to TRBJ1-5, with unresolved D. The CDR3 is 15 residues long. V lost 4 bases to trimming and J lost 2 bases, with 13 bases between them. The germline gives CDR1 SGHDT, CDR2 YYEEEE. The CDR3 DNA is TGTGCCAGCAGCCGCGGGGTGTCGGGCAATCAGCCCCAGCATTTT. This translates into CASSRGVSGNQPQHF.

V usage is TRBV29-1 and J usage is TRBJ2-3; D is unresolved. The CDR3 has 14 residues. CDR1 and CDR2 from the germline V gene are SQVTM and ANQGSEA. V was pared by 7 bases and J by 1 base, with 15 bases between. CDR3: CSAMGSHGTDTQYF. In nucleotides, the CDR3 is TGCAGCGCTATGGGTAGCCACGGCACAGATACGCAGTATTTT.

A single count supports this clone. This sequence joins TRBV27 and TRBJ1-2; 8 bases are a match to TRBD1. Trimming cost V 2 bases and J 8 bases; bases outside gene matches: 4. CDR1 is MNHEY, CDR2 SMNVEV, per germline (reference sequence). The CDR3 consists of 13 residues. The CDR3 sequence: CASSLAGGNGYTF. The DNA for the CDR3 is TGTGCCAGCAGTTTAGCAGGGGGCAACGGCTACACCTTC.

This chain joins TRBV5-1 and TRBJ2-1; TRBD1 aligns across 8 bases. The germline V gene has CDR1 SGHRS and CDR2 YFSETQ. The V segment lost 4 bases and the J segment 1 base; nucleotides outside the gene matches: 4. The CDR3 has 15 amino acids. The CDR3 region is CASSLDRGSYNEQFF. The CDR3 region has the DNA TGCGCCAGCAGCCTCGACAGGGGTTCCTACAATGAGCAGTTCTTC. The variable domain in full, completed from reference TRBV5-1 and TRBJ2-1, reads KAGVTQTPRYLIKTRGQQVTLSCSPISGHRSVSWYQQTPGQGLQFLFEYFSETQRNKGNFPGRFSGRQFSNSRSEMNVSTLELGDSALYLCASSLDRGSYNEQFFGPGTRLTVL.

This sequence joins TRBV6-5 and TRBJ1-2; 9 bases map to TRBD1. The germline V gene encodes CDR1 MNHEY and CDR2 SVGAGI. V lost 6 bases and J lost 7; bases outside the gene matches: 6. CDR3 length equals 13 residues. CDR3 protein: CASRRGQGTGYTF. DNA for the CDR3: TGTGCCAGCAGAAGAGGACAGGGGACTGGCTACACCTTC.

The chain couples TRBV7-9 to TRBJ2-2, with D tentatively TRBD1 (6 bases). V dropped 5 bases and J dropped 6 bases, with 19 bases sitting between them. CDR3 length: 16 residues. Germline-derived CDR1 and CDR2 are SEHNR and FQNEAQ (reference sequence). The CDR3 coding sequence is TGTGCCAGCAGCACATGGGTGTCGGCAGGGGCCGGGGAGCTGTTTTTT. Translation gives CASSTWVSAGAGELFF.

This clone was seen only once. The CDR3 here is CASSQDEGTSNEKLFF. CDR3 bases: TGCGCCAGCAGCCAAGATGAGGGCACCTCCAATGAAAAACTGTTTTTT. The rearrangement links TRBV4-1 to TRBJ1-4; D is undetermined. CDR3 length: 16 amino acids. Germline assignment: CDR1 MGHRA and CDR2 YSYEKL. Trimming removed 0 bases at V and 5 bases at J, with 13 bases between.

This sequence joins TRBV6-6 and TRBJ1-5; TRBD1 might be the D (6 bases). Trimming stripped 6 bases from V and 0 bases from J, with 9 bases between. Germline-derived CDR1 and CDR2 are MNHNY and SVGAGI (reference sequence). The CDR3 sequence is 14 residues long. CDR3 DNA: TGTGCCAGCAGCCGGGACATTAGCAATCAGCCCCAGCATTTT. Amino acid sequence: CASSRDISNQPQHF.

In regard to this clone: One junction end disagrees with the germline gene, perhaps due to a read error. The chain carries TRBV5-4 and TRBJ1-6; 8 nucleotides align to TRBD1. This CDR3 spans 15 amino acids. Germline V CDR1 and CDR2: SGHNT, YYREEE (reference sequence). The CDR3: CASSFQGAPDSPLHF. CDR3 in DNA: TGTGCCAGTAGCTTCCAGGGGGCGCCTGATTCACCCCTCCACTTT.

This clone was detected once. V and J are TRBV7-9 and TRBJ2-7, with 7 bases lining up with TRBD1. V shed 5 bases, J shed 4 bases, and the junction held 14 bases outside the gene matches. Germline V gives CDR1 SEHNR, CDR2 FQNEAQ (reference sequence). This CDR3 is built from 16 residues. CDR3 DNA: TGTGCCAGCAGCGACGCGACAGGGTCATCCCCATACGAGCAGTACTTC. Its protein is CASSDATGSSPYEQYF.

V and J are TRBV2 and TRBJ2-7; no clear D gene. Between the trimmed V and J ends, which lost 11 bases and 0 bases, there was a span of 14 bases. This CDR3 comprises 13 residues. The germline gives CDR1 SNHLY, CDR2 FYNNEI. The DNA for the CDR3 is TGTGCCGTCGCAGGATTAGTCTCCTACGAGCAGTACTTC. This encodes CAVAGLVSYEQYF.

The rearrangement uses TRBV4-3 and TRBJ1-6, with D possibly being TRBD1 (5 bases). Trimming took 4 bases from V and 0 from J, leaving 13 bases between them. CDR3 size: 17 residues. The germline gives CDR1 LGHNA, CDR2 YSLEER. The CDR3 region has the DNA TGCGCCAGCAGCCCTGGCAGGGCCATCTCCTATAATTCACCCCTCCACTTT. Translated: CASSPGRAISYNSPLHF.

The rearrangement uses TRBV4-3 and TRBJ1-2; D gene ambiguous. Germline V gene sequence: CDR1 LGHNA, CDR2 YSLEER. The CDR3 contains 13 residues. V lost 0 bases and J 7 bases, leaving 9 bases between the germline ends. CDR3 nucleotide sequence: TGCGCCAGCAGCCAAGATCGCTTCGGTGGCTACACCTTC. Residues: CASSQDRFGGYTF.

The chain joins TRBV7-8 to TRBJ1-1; maybe TRBD1 (5 bases). The CDR3 runs 19 residues. Germline V CDR1 and CDR2: SGHVS, FQNEAQ. With 3 bases removed from V and 0 bases from J, the gap between germline ends came to 23 bases. CDR3 in DNA: TGTGCCAGCAGCTTGACTAGGGACGCTACCTACCAGGTGAACACTGAAGCTTTCTTT. Its protein is CASSLTRDATYQVNTEAFF.

The chain combines TRBV6-5 with TRBJ1-1; perhaps TRBD1 as D (6 bases). V was pared by 6 bases and J by 1 base, with 15 bases between. This CDR3 is built from 15 residues. The germline V gene encodes CDR1 MNHEY and CDR2 SVGAGI. CDR3 DNA: TGTGCCAGCAGACCGGGGAGGGACACGAACACTGAAGCTTTCTTT. Protein: CASRPGRDTNTEAFF.

This clone was counted a single time. The chain couples TRBV7-8 to TRBJ1-2, with 9 bases identical to TRBD1. Trimming at V came to 5 bases and at J to 8 bases, leaving 12 bases not matched to a gene. CDR3 length: 15 amino acids. In germline, CDR1 is SGHVS, CDR2 FQNEAQ. CDR3: CASSLDPGTGNGYTF. Here the CDR3 DNA reads TGTGCCAGCAGCCTCGATCCCGGGACAGGGAACGGCTACACCTTC. Variable domain in full (rest from reference TRBV7-8 and TRBJ1-2): GAGVSQSPRYKVAKRGQDVALRCDPISGHVSLFWYQQALGQGPEFLTYFQNEAQLDKSGLPSDRFFAERPEGSVSTLKIQRTQQEDSAVYLCASSLDPGTGNGYTFGSGTRLTVV.

V usage is TRBV6-4 and J usage is TRBJ1-2; D call uncertain. The CDR3 extends over 14 amino acids. Looked up from germline, CDR1 is MRHNA and CDR2 is SNTAGT. Trimming cost V 3 bases and J 3 bases, with 11 bases left between them. The CDR3, as DNA: TGTGCCAGCAGTGAGCATCCCGCGGACTATGGCTACACCTTC. It yields the protein CASSEHPADYGYTF.

The genes are TRBV12-5 and TRBJ2-1; 8 positions match TRBD2. The V gene's germline CDR1 is LGHNT and CDR2 FRNRAP. After removal of 3 bases from V and 7 bases from J, the junction contained 11 bases not matched to a gene. CDR3 length equals 16 residues. The CDR3 spells CASGFPSGGVRNEQFF. The CDR3 DNA reads TGTGCTAGTGGTTTCCCCTCCGGGGGGGTGAGAAATGAGCAGTTCTTC.